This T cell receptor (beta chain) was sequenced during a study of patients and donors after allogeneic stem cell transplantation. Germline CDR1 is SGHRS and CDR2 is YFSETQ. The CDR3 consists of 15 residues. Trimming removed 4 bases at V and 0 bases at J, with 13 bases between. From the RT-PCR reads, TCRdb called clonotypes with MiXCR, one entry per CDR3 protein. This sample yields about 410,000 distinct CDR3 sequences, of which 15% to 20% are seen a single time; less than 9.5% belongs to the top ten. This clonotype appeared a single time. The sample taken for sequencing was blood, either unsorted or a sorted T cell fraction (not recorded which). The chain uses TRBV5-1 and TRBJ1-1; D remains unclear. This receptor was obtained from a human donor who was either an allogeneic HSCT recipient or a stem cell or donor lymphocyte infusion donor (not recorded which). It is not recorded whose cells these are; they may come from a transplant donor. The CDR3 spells CASSTPGRMNTEAFF. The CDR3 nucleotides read TGCGCCAGCAGCACGCCCGGACGCATGAACACTGAAGCTTTCTTT.